This TCR beta chain was captured in a study of regulatory and conventional T cells in RAG deficiency. The study, taken as a whole, reports: Shannon entropy was markedly lower and Simpson indices higher in RAG-deficient patients than control T-cell subsets. Omenn patients showed >80% Treg-Tconv overlap and shorter CDR3 lengths.

This table comes from immunoSEQ multiplex PCR, and its TCRdb copy is limited to in-frame clones, with some not included. The table includes 45,000 to 50,000 clones, 85% to 90% detected once. The sorted conventional CD4+ T cells were CD25-low and CD127-high, with genomic DNA sequenced. The CDR3 covers 15 residues. Germline V gene data show CDR1 as SGHTA and CDR2 as FQGNSA. The germline V and J ends were trimmed by 1 base and 6 bases, with 13 bases remaining between them. About this clone: Its antigen is still unknown.

A further study also used this sample, focusing on regulatory T cells. That paper adds: Primers: 52 TRBV forward and 13 TRBJ reverse. Regulatory T cells showed the strongest V-J pair restriction and V/J gene skewing among patient repertoires.

The sample comprised CD4+ effector T cells sorted from blood. V gene TRBV7-2 combines with J gene TRBJ1-5; D may be TRBD1 (6 bases). The TCR comes from a human donor in good health. The CDR3 nucleotides are TGTGCCAGCAGCTTAGGCAATACAGGGATTCAGCCCCAGCATTTT. It codes for CASSLGNTGIQPQHF.